This T cell receptor beta chain was identified in a study of T cell clones after liver transplantation. The V end was cut by 3 bases, the J end by 1 base, with 7 bases between. This CDR3 is 15 amino acids long. Germline V gene lookup returns CDR1 KGHSH and CDR2 LQKENI. General study findings and limits: In two subjects, few donor cells limited the measurable donor-reactive repertoire.

The method was immunoSEQ multiplex PCR; TCRdb's version includes in-frame clones alone and lacks a portion of them. The profile shows under 60,000 clones, 60% to 80% of them singletons. Regarding this clone: Its antigen remains unknown.

The sequence derives from a human patient who received a liver transplant. Some T cells may be graft donor cells. This chain connects TRBV18 to TRBJ2-6, with no clear D. Here the sequenced sample was CD4+ T cells from blood, taken at the 22-month timepoint. The DNA for the CDR3 is TGTGCCAGCTCACCCCTAGAATCTGGGGCCAACGTCCTGACTTTC. Protein: CASSPLESGANVLTF.